This T cell receptor beta chain was observed in a study of T cells in Graves' hyperthyroidism and ophthalmopathy. Study-level findings and limits: Also found in blood were most expanded thyroid clonotypes above 0.001.

TCR beta CDR3 regions were amplified from RNA. Initially, a first-round RT-PCR of the TCR CDR3 employed the HTBI primer set. TCRdb reprocessed the multiplex PCR reads with MiXCR, giving one entry per CDR3 protein. This table has approximately 150,000 distinct CDR3 sequences, about 9.4% appearing once. There are 14 residues in the CDR3. Germline CDR1 is SQVTM and CDR2 is ANQGSEA. V shed 3 bases and J 5 bases; nucleotides not matched to a gene: 6. The table lists this clonotype with many counts. Its antigen is not identified. Fresh peripheral blood, about 10 ml of it, supplied the PBMCs. This chain links TRBV29-1 with TRBJ2-5; 10 positions match TRBD2. This TCR was recovered from a woman between 18 and 30 years old with Graves' hyperthyroidism that later progressed to Graves' ophthalmopathy. The sample consisted of blood. As DNA, the CDR3 is TGCAGCGTTGATCCTAGCGGGAGTGTGGAGACCCAGTACTTC. Translating it yields CSVDPSGSVETQYF.